Sequencing of this T cell receptor (beta chain) was carried out in a study of blood T cells in healthy people across ages. Study details: Per two T cells, template switching captured roughly one barcoded beta molecule.

The authors ran a second PCR of 7 to 11 cycles using a sample-barcoded 5' primer and a J-beta primer mix. TCRdb re-called the 5' RACE reads through MiXCR, storing one row per CDR3 protein. The table shows over a million distinct CDR3 sequences, with 45% occurring only once. Germline CDR1 is MNHNY and CDR2 is SVGAGI (reference sequence). The CDR3 length is 17 residues. Trimming removed 2 bases from V and 4 bases from J, with 19 bases in between. Study conclusions and caveats: Changes seen in expanded clonotypes were possibly confounded by donor CMV status left unknown. Roughly linear age-related decline in beta diversity appeared, significant by age roughly 40.

A word on this clonotype: Its cognate antigen is unknown.

The specimen sequenced was blood. This TCR was recovered from a woman aged 55-69 years in good health. The J gene is TRBJ2-3, the V gene TRBV6-6; D possibly corresponds to TRBD2 (5 bases). The CDR3 is CASSYVLSGRVSDTQYF. In DNA form, the CDR3 reads TGTGCCAGCAGTTACGTCCTTAGTGGGAGAGTTTCAGATACGCAGTATTTT.